This T cell receptor beta chain was documented in a study of PD-1 blockade in mismatch repair-deficient tumors. Study information: Enrolled about 2013-2016, patients had progressing, pretreated mismatch repair-deficient cancers of about a dozen types. Study results and caveats: Rapid post-treatment expansion, then contraction, generally preceding radiologic response, marked tumor-resident clones.

V lost 3 bases, J lost 4 bases, and 9 bases lay in between. The V gene's germline CDR1 is SGHNT and CDR2 YENEEA. There are 14 residues in the CDR3. About this clone itself: The antigen remains unidentified.

Clones were sequenced by immunoSEQ multiplex PCR, and TCRdb holds only the in-frame ones, with some missing. The table has tens of thousands of clones, more than 65% seen once. Mismatch repair deficiency was confirmed in all patients, by PCR or immunohistochemistry. Three pembrolizumab responders had their TCRs sequenced. The origin of this receptor is an adult with mismatch repair-deficient cancer. The sequencing here drew on peripheral blood, taken 12 weeks after starting pembrolizumab. V gene TRBV11-3 combines with J gene TRBJ2-2; tentative D call: TRBD1 (6 bases). CDR3 amino acids: CASSFTGITGELFF. The CDR3 nucleotides read TGTGCCAGCAGCTTTACAGGGATCACCGGGGAGCTGTTTTTT.